This TCR beta chain stems from a study of T cells in Graves' hyperthyroidism and ophthalmopathy. Diagnosing involved the use of clinical symptoms, serum thyroxine and TRAb, thyroid ultrasound and orbital computed tomography. There were TCR beta CDR3 regions amplified from RNA transcripts. Carried out on the TCR CDR3, a first-round RT-PCR used the HTBI primer set. Via MiXCR, TCRdb re-called the multiplex PCR reads, giving one row per CDR3 protein. Found here are 350,000 to 450,000 distinct CDR3 sequences, about an eighth of them singletons; the top ten hold around 28%. General study findings and limits: Most expanded thyroid clonotypes above 0.001 also appeared in blood. Ophthalmopathy was distinguished from stable hyperthyroidism by 13 V-J signatures.

CDR3 length equals 13 residues. V gave up 4 bases and J gave up 3 bases, with 12 bases separating them. The V gene's germline CDR1 is SQVTM and CDR2 ANQGSEA. This clonotype came up a few times. As yet, its antigen is unknown. Sequencing was done on a sample of blood. This receptor was obtained from a man aged 45-60 years with Graves' ophthalmopathy. The rearrangement links TRBV29-1 to TRBJ2-5; the D gene could be TRBD1 or TRBD2 (6 bases each). The chain's CDR3 is CSVVTGGEETQYF. CDR3 nucleotides: TGCAGCGTTGTGACAGGCGGGGAAGAGACCCAGTACTTC.